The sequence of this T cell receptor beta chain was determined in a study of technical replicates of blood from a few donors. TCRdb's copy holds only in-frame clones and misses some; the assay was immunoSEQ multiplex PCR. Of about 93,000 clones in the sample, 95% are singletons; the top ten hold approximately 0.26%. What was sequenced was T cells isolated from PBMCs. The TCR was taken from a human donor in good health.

The DNA of the CDR3 is TGTGCCAGCAGTGAATTCAACAGCTATGGCTACACCTTC. Translating gives CASSEFNSYGYTF. This chain uses TRBV25-1 with TRBJ1-2; D is undetermined. V lost 1 base to trimming and J lost 4 bases, with 7 bases between them. The length of the CDR3 is 13 residues. The germline V gene has CDR1 MGHDK and CDR2 SYGVNS.